This entry concerns a single T cell receptor beta chain. Its antigen remains undetermined. There are no base qualities to consult, and no much larger clone falls within one base. This sample stems from a study of Ad26.COV2.S vaccination and SARS-CoV-2 variants (dated by TCRdb to 2020 to 2023). About the study as a whole: Donors in the vaccine arm were drawn from COV1001, a multicentre, randomized, double-blind, placebo-controlled phase I-IIa trial testing Ad26.COV2.S in healthy adults. Dosing of Ad26.COV2.S was intramuscular, at either 5x10^10 or 1x10^11 viral particles, delivered as one shot or as two shots spaced 56 days apart. The specificity and breadth of SARS-CoV-2-reactive T cell receptors after Ad26.COV2.S vaccination were assessed by TCRbeta repertoire sequencing. The TCR-sequenced set comprised about 32 samples: around 20 Ad26.COV2.S vaccine recipients, 5 placebo recipients and 8 SARS-CoV-2 convalescent individuals. Participants in the trial were split at random into five groups of five each, receiving low-dose or high-dose Ad26.COV2.S once or twice, or else placebo on both occasions. Investigators did not know the trial group allocation while performing experiments and assessing outcomes. Overall study outcomes, separate from this receptor: Ad26.COV2.S recipients had higher spike-specific TCR breadth than placebo recipients (P = 0.0014). Substantial breadth of spike-specific CD8+ and CD4+ T cell responses was reported after vaccination. It was noted by the authors that total T cell responses may have been underestimated by the TCR breadth and depth analyses. The study was not powered to compare responses between vaccine doses or regimens. Vaccine and placebo recipients had comparable non-spike TCR breadth, which fits with the vaccine containing only spike.

What the treatment or condition label conveys for this sample: 15 to 20 received Ad26.COV2.S at low or high dose, single or two shots; about 5 received placebo; per-sample allocation not given. For vaccine and placebo recipients, repertoires were sequenced using samples collected on day 63 after the first injection. In Cohort 1b, around 25 adults aged 18-55 years were enrolled at a single site in Boston, USA, between 29 July and 7 August 2020. Ad26.COV2.S was a replication-incompetent adenovirus type 26 vector that expressed a prefusion-stabilized SARS-CoV-2 spike protein derived from the original Wuhan strain. From cysteine to phenylalanine, the CDR3 is 14 amino acids long. This entry keeps only the CDR3 DNA: 42 bases, framed from base 1. The germline V gene gives CDR1 as MDHEN and CDR2 as SYDVKM. V is pared back by 2 bases and J by 0 bases, with 4 bases lying between the germline termini. The immunoSEQ Assay was used to sequence TCRbeta CDR3 regions. After extraction, genomic DNA underwent amplification by bias-controlled multiplex PCR, followed by high-throughput sequencing. In the source study's methods: To quantify the absolute abundance of every unique TCRbeta CDR3 region, sequences were collapsed and filtered. T cell fraction was estimated by normalizing TCRbeta template counts to usable DNA, which was measured by amplifying reference genes present in all nucleated cells. Repertoire TCRs were annotated as SARS-CoV-2-specific by exact matching of V gene, CDR3 amino acid sequence and J gene to a known reactive TCR set. MIRA supplied the reference SARS-CoV-2 TCR set, which was filtered for enrichment in COVID-19-positive ImmuneCODE repertoires so that public or cross-reactive TCRs were removed. Using the MIRA antigens, annotated TCRs were further analysed by specific ORF or by position within an ORF. Breadth was defined as annotated unique rearrangements over total unique productive rearrangements; depth was the summed frequency of those rearrangements. Group comparisons of TCR breadth used two-sided Wilcoxon rank-sum tests. Held by TCRdb, this immuneACCESS table contains in-frame sequences only and omits some clones. Under half of the omission traces to an unresolved V gene where checked; the cause of the rest is unknown. The DNA was the basis for D and trimming; V, J and clone size are from that table. The sample table shows 330,000 or so clones, and roughly 90% are seen once. About 5% of the sample goes to the ten largest clones.

The sequence was collected from a person aged 18-65 years who received the Ad26.COV2.S COVID-19 vaccine or a placebo. Recombination joined TRBV28 with TRBJ1-4, with the D gene not confidently named. Specimen: peripheral blood, collected in a trial of Ad26.COV2.S vaccine versus placebo. The DNA is TGTGCCAGCAGTTTACGAGCAACTAATGAAAAACTGTTTTTT. Its amino acids are CASSLRATNEKLFF.